This TCR beta chain is drawn from a study of blood T cell repertoires in COVID-19. About the research overall: Some COVID-19 samples were acute and others convalescent; all came from the United States, Italy and Spain. In each case, the material was cDNA or gDNA derived from T cells, B-cell-depleted T cells, or PBMCs.

In the authors' methods: Amplification with reference gene primers provided the estimates of nucleated cell counts. The data were produced by immunoSEQ multiplex PCR, yet TCRdb's version contains in-frame clones alone and is incomplete. V and J calls plus clone size are reproduced from that table; the DNA served to infer D and trimming. The repertoire includes fewer than 150,000 clones, 75% to 90% of them detected once, and 25% to 30% sits in the top ten. The CDR3 runs to 13 residues. The V end was cut by 6 bases, the J end by 4 bases, with 10 bases between. CDR1 is LNHDA and CDR2 is SQIVND in the germline V gene (reference sequence).

The TCR originated in a woman in her seventies with acute or convalescent COVID-19. The sample was peripheral blood. V usage is TRBV19 and J usage is TRBJ1-3, with D perhaps TRBD1 (5 bases). This CDR3 reads CASRRDGGNTIYF. CDR3 DNA: TGTGCCAGTAGGCGGGACGGAGGAAACACCATATATTTT.